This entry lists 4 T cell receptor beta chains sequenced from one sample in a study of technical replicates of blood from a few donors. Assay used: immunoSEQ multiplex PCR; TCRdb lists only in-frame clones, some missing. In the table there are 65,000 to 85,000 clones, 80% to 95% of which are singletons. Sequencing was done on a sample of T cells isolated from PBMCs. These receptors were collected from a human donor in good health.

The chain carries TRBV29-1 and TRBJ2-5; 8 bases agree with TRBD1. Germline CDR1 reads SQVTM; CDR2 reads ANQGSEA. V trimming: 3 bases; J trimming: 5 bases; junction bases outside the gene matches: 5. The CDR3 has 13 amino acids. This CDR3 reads CSVDPDRGETQYF. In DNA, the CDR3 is TGCAGCGTTGATCCCGACAGGGGCGAGACCCAGTACTTC. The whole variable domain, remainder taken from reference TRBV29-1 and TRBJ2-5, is SAVISQKPSRDICQRGTSLTIQCQVDSQVTMMFWYRQQPGQSLTLIATANQGSEATYESGFVIDKFPISRPNLTFSTLTVSNMSPEDSSIYLCSVDPDRGETQYFGPGTRLLVL.

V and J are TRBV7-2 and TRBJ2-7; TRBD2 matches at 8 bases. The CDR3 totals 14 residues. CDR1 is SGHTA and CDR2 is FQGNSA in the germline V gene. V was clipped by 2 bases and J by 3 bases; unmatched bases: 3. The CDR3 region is CASSLMAGGYEQYF. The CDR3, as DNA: TGTGCCAGCAGCTTAATGGCGGGAGGCTACGAGCAGTACTTC.

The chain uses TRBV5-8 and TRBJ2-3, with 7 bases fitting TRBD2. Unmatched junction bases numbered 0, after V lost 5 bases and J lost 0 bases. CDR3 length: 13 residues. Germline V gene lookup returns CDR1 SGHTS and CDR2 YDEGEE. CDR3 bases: TGTGCCAGCAGGACTAGCAGCACAGATACGCAGTATTTT. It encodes CASRTSSTDTQYF.

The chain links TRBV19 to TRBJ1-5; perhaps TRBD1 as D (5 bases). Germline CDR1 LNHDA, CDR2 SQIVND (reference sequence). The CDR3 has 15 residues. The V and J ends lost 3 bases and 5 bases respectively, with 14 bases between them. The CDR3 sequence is CASSIRSQGHQPQHF. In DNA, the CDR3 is TGTGCCAGTAGTATCAGGAGTCAGGGCCATCAGCCCCAGCATTTT.